The 15 T cell receptor beta chains in this list originate from one sample, sequenced in a study of tissue T cells after allogeneic stem cell transplantation (dated by TCRdb to between 2021 and 2023). The time point label on this specimen signifies: mouse harvest day 14 after allogeneic transplant. Each mouse graft consisted of 10^7 T-cell-depleted bone marrow cells plus 10^6 splenic CD5+ T cells and was given by tail vein injection. The library relied on the immunoSEQ multiplex PCR assay. Sourced from immuneACCESS, this table was stored by TCRdb with only in-frame sequences that have V and J called. A share of the clones is absent; for the studies checked, an unresolved V gene accounts for under half, and the remainder has no known explanation. For this sample there are around 5,000 clones; under 50% appear just once. Roughly 16% of the sample is held by the ten biggest clonotypes. Sequencing was done on a sample of gut tissue. The origin of the receptors is a female BALB/c mouse given C57BL/6 T cells with graft-versus-host disease after an allogeneic hematopoietic cell transplant.

For this clone: The junction does not match germline at one end; this may be a read error. The gene names here belong to mouse. The read is 1 residue too short to cover the CDR3 end, so that end is filled in from the germline J gene. The genes are TRBV13-2 and TRBJ1-3; D remains unclear. CDR3 length equals 12 residues. CDR1 and CDR2 (germline): NNHNN, SYGAGS (reference sequence). Partial CDR3 DNA: TGTGCCAGCAGTGATGCTGGAAATACGCTCTAT. This encodes CASSDAGNTLY. From start to end, the CDR3 is CASSDAGNTLYF.

This clone was found a few times. The gene names given are mouse names. The CDR3 goes on 1 residue after the read ends, and that part is filled in from the germline J gene. The chain recombines TRBV26 with TRBJ1-2; D might be TRBD1 (5 bases). The V end was cut by 3 bases, the J end by 3 bases, with 14 bases between. Per germline, CDR1 KGHPV and CDR2 FQNQEV (reference sequence). The CDR3 spans 15 residues. CDR3 protein: CASSLRAGKDSDYTF. The sequenced part of the CDR3 DNA is TGTGCCAGCAGTCTCAGGGCAGGGAAAGACTCCGACTACACC.

As regards this clone: Gene names and germline refer to mouse. The CDR3 end falls 1 residue outside the read, so it is completed with the germline J gene. The rearrangement joins TRBV13-2 to TRBJ2-1; TRBD2 agrees at 10 bases. CDR1 NNHNN and CDR2 SYGAGS come from the germline V gene (reference sequence). The CDR3 runs 15 residues. V shed 4 bases and J 1 base; nucleotides not matched to a gene: 2. CDR3 amino acids: CASGPGLGNYAEQFF. Partial CDR3 DNA: TGTGCCAGCGGTCCGGGACTGGGGAACTATGCTGAGCAGTTC.

About this clone itself: Gene names and germline refer to mouse. The sequenced fragment ends 1 residue before the CDR3 boundary, so the rest is inferred from the germline J gene. V usage is TRBV26 and J usage is TRBJ2-3; 7 bases fit TRBD1. The CDR3 runs 15 residues. The V and J ends lost 4 bases and 2 bases, in that order; junction bases with no gene match: 6. CDR1 is KGHPV and CDR2 is FQNQEV in the germline V gene (reference sequence). CDR3 residues: CASSPGTAFAETLYF. The sequenced CDR3 bases are TGTGCCAGCAGTCCGGGGACAGCGTTTGCAGAAACGCTGTAT.

This clone has a handful of counts. Any gene name here is a mouse gene name. The CDR3 loop reads CASSLDWGGSDEQYF. The covered CDR3 bases are TGTGCCAGCTCTCTCGACTGGGGGGGCTCGGATGAACAGTAC. The chain uses TRBV12-2 and TRBJ2-7, with 12 bases identical to TRBD2. The DNA ends 1 residue before the CDR3 does, and the rest of the CDR3 is filled in from the germline J gene. The CDR3 totals 15 residues. In germline, CDR1 is SGHLS, CDR2 HYDKME. The trim removed 0 bases at V and 5 bases at J, leaving 4 bases unmatched. Together with reference TRBV12-2 and TRBJ2-7, the CDR3 gives the full variable domain: NSGVVQSPRYIIKGKGERSILKCIPISGHLSVAWYQQTQGQELKFFIQHYDKMERDKGNLPSRFSVQQFDDYHSEMNMSALELEDSAVYFCASSLDWGGSDEQYFGPGTRLTVL.

This clone was recorded a few times. Gene names are the mouse ones. The missing CDR3 end, 1 residue past where the read stops, is filled in from the germline J gene. V usage is TRBV13-1 and J usage is TRBJ2-1; TRBD2 is a possible D gene (7 bases). CDR1 is NSHNY, CDR2 SYGAGN, per germline. Trimming left V 2 bases short and J 6 bases short, with 12 bases between. This CDR3 is 14 amino acids long. The CDR3 spells CASSDSGGPAEQFF. The covered CDR3 bases are TGTGCCAGCAGTGACTCCGGGGGGCCTGCTGAGCAGTTC.

Details on this clone: Germline and genes here are mouse. CDR3 loop: CASSPSGQNTEVFF. Partial CDR3 DNA: TGTGCCAGCAGTCCGTCGGGACAAAACACAGAAGTCTTC. The genes are TRBV26 and TRBJ1-1; weak D call: TRBD1 (6 bases). The read falls 1 residue short of the CDR3 end, and the missing part is taken from the germline J gene. Germline V gene data show CDR1 as KGHPV and CDR2 as FQNQEV (reference sequence). The CDR3 is 14 amino acids. V dropped 4 bases and J dropped 1 base, with 10 bases sitting between them.

This clone is categorized as medium-sized. The genes are named according to mouse. The DNA ends 1 residue before the CDR3 does, and the rest of the CDR3 is filled in from the germline J gene. V is TRBV15 and J is TRBJ2-5, with TRBD1 as a possible D gene (6 bases). The V gene's germline CDR1 is SGHND and CDR2 FRSKSL. The CDR3 loop spans 13 amino acids. V was clipped by 6 bases and J by 3 bases, with 10 bases between them. The sequenced CDR3 bases are TGTGCCAGCAGCTCGGACAGTCAAGACACCCAGTAC. Its protein product is CASSSDSQDTQY. The CDR3 in full is CASSSDSQDTQYF.

Points on this clone: Gene names and germline refer to mouse. CDR3 sequence: CASSPQNTEVFF. The CDR3 DNA, read in part, is TGTGCCAGCAGTCCCCAGAACACAGAAGTCTTC. The J gene is TRBJ1-1, the V gene TRBV26; D is undetermined. The observed sequence ends 1 residue before the CDR3 terminus, with the missing tail filled in from the germline J gene. CDR1 is KGHPV, CDR2 FQNQEV, per germline (reference sequence). CDR3 length: 12 amino acids. V was cut by 4 bases and J by 0 bases, with 3 bases left in between.

This clone was seen more than once but under ten times. The gene names here belong to mouse. The missing CDR3 end, 1 residue past where the read stops, is filled in from the germline J gene. The J gene is TRBJ2-3, the V gene TRBV26; 12 nucleotides line up with TRBD2. The germline V gene encodes CDR1 KGHPV and CDR2 FQNQEV (reference sequence). CDR3 length equals 15 residues. V was clipped by 6 bases and J by 0 bases; unmatched bases: 1. CDR3 DNA (partial): TGTGCCAGCAGGACTGGGGGGGCTAGTGCAGAAACGCTGTAT. Amino acid sequence: CASRTGGASAETLY. The whole CDR3 sequence reads CASRTGGASAETLYF.

The sample holds one count of this clone. Gene names and germline refer to mouse. The read stops 1 residue short of the end of the CDR3; the missing end is completed from the germline J gene. This chain connects TRBV12-1 to TRBJ2-1, with 10 bases identical to TRBD2. The V gene's germline CDR1 is SGHSN and CDR2 HYEKVE. With V trimmed by 2 bases and J by 4 bases, 1 base remained unmatched. The CDR3 extends over 14 amino acids. CDR3 DNA, as far as it was read: TGTGCCAGCTCTCCGACTGGGGGGTATGCTGAGCAGTTC. This codes for CASSPTGGYAEQF. The full CDR3 protein reads CASSPTGGYAEQFF.

Details on this clone: Each gene name is a mouse one. The part of the CDR3 DNA that was read is TGTGCCAGCACCCGGGACTGGGACACAGAAGTCTTC. Amino acids: CASTRDWDTEVF. From start to end, the CDR3 is CASTRDWDTEVFF. This rearrangement joins TRBV26 to TRBJ1-1; the D gene is possibly TRBD1 (5 bases). The CDR3 is cut off 1 residue early in the read; its end comes from the germline J gene. CDR3 length: 13 residues. Trimming cost V 7 bases and J 3 bases, with 12 bases left between them. Germline V gives CDR1 KGHPV, CDR2 FQNQEV (reference sequence).

This clone was detected only a few times. The genes are named according to mouse. Read data end 1 residue before the CDR3 end; the end is taken from the germline J gene. This rearrangement joins TRBV29 to TRBJ2-1; D is unclear. The germline CDR1 and CDR2 sequences are MSHET and SYDVDS. CDR3 size: 13 residues. Trimming took off 8 bases at V and 1 base at J, with 9 bases between the two ends. The CDR3 reads CASEDPNYAEQFF. Incomplete CDR3 DNA: TGTGCTAGCGAAGACCCGAACTATGCTGAGCAGTTC.

Concerning this clone: Genes and germline come from the mouse. The CDR3 end lies 1 residue beyond the end of the read and is filled in from the germline J gene. This rearrangement joins TRBV26 to TRBJ1-2; 9 positions match TRBD1. V was clipped by 4 bases and J by 4 bases; unmatched bases: 1. The CDR3 has 13 residues. Germline CDR1 reads KGHPV; CDR2 reads FQNQEV (reference sequence). The sequenced part of the CDR3 DNA is TGTGCCAGCAGTCGGGACAGGGTCTCCGACTACACC. Its translation is CASSRDRVSDYT. From start to end, the CDR3 is CASSRDRVSDYTF.

To note about this clone: Gene names refer to mouse genes. The sequenced CDR3 bases are TGTGCCAGCAGTCTGTGGCAGGGGGAAGAAGTCTTC. Its translation: CASSLWQGEEVF. The whole CDR3 region reads CASSLWQGEEVFF. J is TRBJ1-1 and V is TRBV26; 7 bases are shared with TRBD1. The CDR3 goes on 1 residue after the read ends, and that part is filled in from the germline J gene. The ends lost 1 base at V and 7 bases at J; junction bases unmatched: 3. The CDR3 contains 13 residues. Per the germline V gene, CDR1 is KGHPV and CDR2 is FQNQEV (reference sequence).